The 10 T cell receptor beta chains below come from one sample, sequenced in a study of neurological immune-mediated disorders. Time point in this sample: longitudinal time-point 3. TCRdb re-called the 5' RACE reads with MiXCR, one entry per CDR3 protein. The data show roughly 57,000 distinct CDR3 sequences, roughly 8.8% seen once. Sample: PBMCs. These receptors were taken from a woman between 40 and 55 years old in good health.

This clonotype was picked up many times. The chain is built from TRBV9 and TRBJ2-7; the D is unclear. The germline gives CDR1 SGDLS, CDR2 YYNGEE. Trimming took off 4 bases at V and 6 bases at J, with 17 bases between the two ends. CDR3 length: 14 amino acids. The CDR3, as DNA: TGTGCCAGCAGCCTTGGGTCGACCCTCTCCGAGCAGTACTTC. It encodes CASSLGSTLSEQYF.

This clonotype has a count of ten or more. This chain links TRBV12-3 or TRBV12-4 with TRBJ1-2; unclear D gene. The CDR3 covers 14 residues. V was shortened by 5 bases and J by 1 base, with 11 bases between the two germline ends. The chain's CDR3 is CASSPLRVNYGYTF. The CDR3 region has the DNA TGTGCCAGCAGTCCCCTTAGGGTTAACTATGGCTACACCTTC.

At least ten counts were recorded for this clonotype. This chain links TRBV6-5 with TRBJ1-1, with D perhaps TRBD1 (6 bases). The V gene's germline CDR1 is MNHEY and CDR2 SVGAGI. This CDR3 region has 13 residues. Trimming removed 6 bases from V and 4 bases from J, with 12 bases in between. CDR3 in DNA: TGTGCCAGCAGGCGACAGGAGGCCACTGAAGCTTTCTTT. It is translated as CASRRQEATEAFF.

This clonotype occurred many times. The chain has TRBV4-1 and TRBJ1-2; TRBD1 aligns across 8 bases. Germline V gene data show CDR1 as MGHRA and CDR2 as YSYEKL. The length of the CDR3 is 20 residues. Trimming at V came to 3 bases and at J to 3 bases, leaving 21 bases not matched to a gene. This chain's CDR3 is CASSHLGNRGSSLFDYGYTF. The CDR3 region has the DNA TGCGCCAGCAGCCACCTGGGAAACAGGGGGAGCTCTTTATTTGACTATGGCTACACCTTC.

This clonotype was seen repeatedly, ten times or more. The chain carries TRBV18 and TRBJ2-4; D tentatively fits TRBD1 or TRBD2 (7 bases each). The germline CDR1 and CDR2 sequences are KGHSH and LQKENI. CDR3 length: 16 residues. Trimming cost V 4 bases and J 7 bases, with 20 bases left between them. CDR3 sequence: CASSHPSQGRGNIQYF. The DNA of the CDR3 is TGTGCCAGCTCACACCCATCACAGGGGCGGGGGAACATTCAGTACTTC.

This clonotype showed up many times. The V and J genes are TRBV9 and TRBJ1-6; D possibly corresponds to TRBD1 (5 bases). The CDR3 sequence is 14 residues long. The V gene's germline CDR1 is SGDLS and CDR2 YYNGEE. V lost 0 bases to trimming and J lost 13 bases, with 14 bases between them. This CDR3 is CASSVGSGGTPLHF. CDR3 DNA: TGTGCCAGCAGCGTAGGCTCAGGCGGGACCCCCCTCCACTTT.

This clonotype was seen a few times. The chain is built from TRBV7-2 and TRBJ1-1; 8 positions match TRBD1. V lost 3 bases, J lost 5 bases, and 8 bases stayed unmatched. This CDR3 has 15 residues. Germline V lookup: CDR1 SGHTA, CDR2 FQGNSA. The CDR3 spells CASSLEGTGSTEAFF. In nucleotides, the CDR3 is TGTGCCAGCAGCTTGGAAGGGACAGGCTCGACTGAAGCTTTCTTT. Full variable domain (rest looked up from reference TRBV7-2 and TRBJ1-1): GAGVSQSPSNKVTEKGKDVELRCDPISGHTALYWYRQSLGQGLEFLIYFQGNSAPDKSGLPSDRFSAERTGGSVSTLTIQRTQQEDSAVYLCASSLEGTGSTEAFFGQGTRLTVV.

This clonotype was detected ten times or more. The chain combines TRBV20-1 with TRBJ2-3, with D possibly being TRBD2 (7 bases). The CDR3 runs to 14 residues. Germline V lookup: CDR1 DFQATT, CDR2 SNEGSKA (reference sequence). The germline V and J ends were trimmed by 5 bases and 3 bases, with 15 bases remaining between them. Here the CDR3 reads CSAHKGEGTDTQYF. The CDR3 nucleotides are TGCAGTGCTCATAAGGGGGAGGGAACAGATACGCAGTATTTT.

The CDR3 DNA is TGCGCCAGCAGGGAGGGGGGCACTGAAGCTTTCTTT. Encoded protein: CASREGGTEAFF. The chain is built from TRBV5-1 and TRBJ1-1; D is possibly TRBD1 (6 bases). Deletions cut 5 bases from V and 4 bases from J, with 9 bases between. Germline V gene data show CDR1 as SGHRS and CDR2 as YFSETQ. The CDR3 length is 12 residues.

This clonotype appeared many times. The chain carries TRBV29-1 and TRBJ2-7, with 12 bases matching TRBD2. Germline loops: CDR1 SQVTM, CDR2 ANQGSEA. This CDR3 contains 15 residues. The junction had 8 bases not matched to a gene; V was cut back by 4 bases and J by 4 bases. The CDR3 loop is CSVGVLAGGPYEQYF. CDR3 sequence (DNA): TGCAGCGTTGGAGTCCTAGCGGGAGGGCCTTACGAGCAGTACTTC.